The table lists the clone carrying this T cell receptor beta chain with a few counts. Germline CDR1 is MNHNS and CDR2 is SASEGT. CDR3 length: 14 amino acids. Use of 60 Vbeta and 13 Jbeta primers characterized the PCR. Profiling relied on immunoSEQ multiplex PCR, and the TCRdb table lists in-frame clones only, not all of them. The sample yields over 150,000 clones, around 78% seen once. The data were obtained in a study of cytomegalovirus exposure and HLA in healthy donors. The sample consisted of PBMCs. The chain couples TRBV6-1 to TRBJ2-2, with D tentatively TRBD1 (6 bases). This sequence was found in a woman between 50 and 59 years old in good health and CMV-seropositive. The CDR3 spells CATTTQGGTGELFF. The CDR3 DNA reads TGTGCTACCACTACCCAAGGGGGCACCGGGGAGCTGTTTTTT.